The next 6 T cell receptor beta chains were all read from a single sample in a study of T cells after yellow fever vaccination. TCRdb processed the 5' RACE reads anew with MiXCR; each CDR3 protein has one entry. There are some 390,000 distinct CDR3 sequences in the sample; 15% to 20% occur only once, and 18% lies in the top ten. Sequencing was performed on PBMCs, taken before the yellow fever booster vaccination. Every receptor here comes from a man aged 18 to 30 who received the YFV17D yellow fever vaccine.

This clonotype has just a few counts. This chain uses TRBV6-2 or TRBV6-3 with TRBJ2-7; D ambiguous. The germline CDR1 and CDR2 sequences are MNHEY and SVGEGT. The CDR3 consists of 15 residues. V was pared by 0 bases and J by 0 bases, with 9 bases between. The CDR3 DNA sequence: TGTGCCAGCAGTTACTCGGTAGGAAGCTCCTACGAGCAGTACGTC. It is translated as CASSYSVGSSYEQYV.

CDR3 region: CSARDFLTSVFTDTQYF. The CDR3 DNA sequence: TGCAGTGCTAGAGATTTCTTGACTAGCGTATTCACAGATACGCAGTATTTT. V and J are TRBV20-1 and TRBJ2-3; TRBD2 agrees at 8 bases. CDR3 length: 17 amino acids. Germline V gives CDR1 DFQATT, CDR2 SNEGSKA (reference sequence). Germline trimming cut 0 bases from V and 2 bases from J; bases unmatched to any gene: 10.

V gene TRBV30 combines with J gene TRBJ2-7; D uncertain. Germline V gene data show CDR1 as GTSNPN and CDR2 as SVGIG (reference sequence). With 0 bases removed from V and 0 bases from J, the gap between germline ends came to 6 bases. The CDR3 consists of 13 residues. Here the CDR3 DNA reads TGTGCCTGGAGTGTAATTAGCTCCTACGAGCAGTACTTC. This codes for CAWSVISSYEQYF.

This clonotype was observed a few times. This chain joins TRBV9 and TRBJ2-1; D is unresolved. Germline V gene sequence: CDR1 SGDLS, CDR2 YYNGEE. The V and J ends lost 0 bases and 10 bases respectively, with 11 bases between them. The CDR3 is 13 amino acids. CDR3: CASSVVGVGEQFF. CDR3 in DNA: TGTGCCAGCAGCGTAGTTGGGGTGGGCGAGCAGTTCTTC. The full variable domain, with the rest looked up from reference TRBV9 and TRBJ2-1, is DSGVTQTPKHLITATGQRVTLRCSPRSGDLSVYWYQQSLDQGLQFLIQYYNGEERAKGNILERFSAQQFPDLHSELNLSSLELGDSALYFCASSVVGVGEQFFGPGTRLTVL.

The sample holds a few counts of this clonotype. This chain connects TRBV24-1 to TRBJ2-5, with TRBD1 matching 9 bases. The CDR3 has 16 residues. The J segment lost 5 bases and the V segment lost 1 base, leaving 7 bases of the junction unmatched. Germline CDR1 and CDR2: KGHDR and SFDVKD. The CDR3 coding sequence is TGTGCCACCAGTGATTTTGGGACAGGGCCGATGGAGACCCAGTACTTC. Translating it yields CATSDFGTGPMETQYF.

The chain uses TRBV6-5 and TRBJ2-6, with 8 bases matching TRBD2. CDR1 and CDR2 (germline): MNHEY, SVGAGI. V gave up 2 bases and J gave up 1 base; unmatched junction bases: 7. CDR3 length: 18 amino acids. CDR3 protein: CASSYTGTRDSGANVLTF. The CDR3 nucleotides read TGTGCCAGCAGTTACACCGGGACTAGAGATTCTGGGGCCAACGTCCTGACTTTC.